One T cell receptor (beta chain) is described in this entry. The antigen remains unidentified. The record originates from a study of Ad26.COV2.S vaccination and SARS-CoV-2 variants. Study details: Participants got Ad26.COV2.S intramuscularly, once or twice 56 days apart. General observations from the study: Possibly, TCR breadth and depth analyses underestimated total T cell responses. It was reported that spike-specific CD8+ and CD4+ T cell responses were substantially broad after vaccination.

Specified treatment: roughly 19 received Ad26.COV2.S at low or high dose, single or two shots; about five received placebo; per-sample allocation not given. Specimens were obtained on day 63 following the first vaccine or placebo injection. Germline V lookup: CDR1 SGHVS, CDR2 FNYEAQ. The CDR3 length is 14 residues. Trimming cost V 5 bases and J 6 bases; bases outside gene matches: 8. Clones were sequenced by immunoSEQ multiplex PCR, and TCRdb holds only the in-frame ones, with some missing. The data hold about 390,000 clones, with approximately 92% observed a single time. This clonotype originated in a person between 18 and 59 years old who received the Ad26.COV2.S COVID-19 vaccine or a placebo. This specimen was peripheral blood, taken in a trial of Ad26.COV2.S vaccine versus placebo. The chain combines TRBV7-6 with TRBJ2-7, with 9 bases matching TRBD2. CDR3 amino acids: CASSRREGEGEQYF. The CDR3 region has the DNA TGTGCCAGCAGCCGGCGGGAGGGGGAGGGCGAGCAGTACTTC.